This T cell receptor beta chain was profiled in a study of blood T cell repertoires in COVID-19. Study as a whole: Italy, Spain and the United States were the sources of the convalescent and acute COVID-19 samples. Nucleic acid was either cDNA or gDNA, and it came from T cells, B-cell-depleted T cells, or PBMCs.

In the source study's methods: The authors estimated nucleated cell counts from reference gene primer amplification. Generated by immunoSEQ multiplex PCR, the TCRdb table keeps only in-frame clones and is missing some. From that table come the V and J calls and clone size; the DNA was used to work out D and trimming. The sample consists of tens of thousands of clones, over 75% of them appearing once. Trimming left V 6 bases short and J 1 base short, with 3 bases between. This CDR3 region has 11 residues. The V gene's germline CDR1 is LNHDA and CDR2 SQIVND (reference sequence). Sequencing was performed on peripheral blood. The receptor was isolated from a human donor in a cohort sampled during active COVID-19. The V and J genes are TRBV19 and TRBJ1-1; D call uncertain. The CDR3 here is CASSKNTEAFF. DNA of the CDR3: TGTGCCAGTAGCAAGAACACTGAAGCTTTCTTT.